The sequence of this T cell receptor (beta chain) was determined in a study of OX40 agonist ivuxolimab in advanced cancers. Looking at the study overall: The patients' treatment was ivuxolimab, an agonistic anti-OX40 (CD134) antibody. People who had prior anti-PD-1, anti-PD-L1 or anti-CTLA-4 therapy could take part, and around 40% had some. Study results and limitations: CD4+ and CD8+ T cells in blood underwent clonal expansion by week 6 at 0.1 to 3.0 mg/kg.

Blood samples were obtained at baseline, cycle 4 day 1, and cycle 7 day 1. In its sample, this clone was seen once. Its antigen is as yet unknown. Sequencing used immunoSEQ multiplex PCR; TCRdb keeps in-frame clones, though not all of them. The data contain about 80,000 clones, roughly 86% of them singletons. Germline CDR1 MDHEN, CDR2 SYDVKM. Trimming took off 4 bases at V and 0 bases at J, with 13 bases between the two ends. This CDR3 is built from 16 residues. Sequenced material: CD4+ or CD8+ T cells sorted from blood, taken in a trial of the OX40 agonist ivuxolimab. The V call is TRBV28, the J call TRBJ2-1, with a tentative D call TRBD2 (5 bases). The sequence was collected from an adult with an advanced solid tumor such as melanoma, head and neck, liver or kidney cancer. The CDR3 DNA follows: TGTGCCAGCAGTTCTCCGGGATCCAGCTCCTACAATGAGCAGTTCTTC. It encodes CASSSPGSSSYNEQFF.